The next 15 T cell receptor beta chains were all read from a single sample in a study of Graves' ophthalmopathy and Graves' hyperthyroidism. Amplification of TCR beta CDR3 regions used RNA transcripts. In the first round, RT-PCR was carried out with HTBI primers, and a multiplex PCR formed the second round. TCRdb reprocessed the multiplex PCR reads with MiXCR, giving one entry per CDR3 protein. Of roughly 700,000 distinct CDR3 sequences in the sample, 40% were seen once. Sequences were obtained from peripheral blood. The receptors were gathered from an adult man with Graves' ophthalmopathy.

This clonotype was observed a few times. The chain carries TRBV11-3 and TRBJ1-1; 7 bases align to TRBD1. CDR3 size: 16 residues. CDR1 and CDR2 from the germline V gene are SGHNT and YENEEA. J lost 0 bases, V lost 5 bases, and 9 bases had no gene match. The CDR3 sequence is CASSHRQGRMNTEAFF. CDR3 nucleotides: TGTGCCAGCAGCCACCGACAGGGCCGCATGAACACTGAAGCTTTCTTT.

The chain links TRBV20-1 to TRBJ2-2, with a tentative D call TRBD2 (5 bases). V gave up 8 bases and J gave up 1 base, with 14 bases separating them. CDR3 size: 14 residues. Germline V gene data show CDR1 as DFQATT and CDR2 as SNEGSKA (reference sequence). The CDR3 region has the DNA TGCAGTACGCACGGGAATAAGAACACCGGGGAGCTGTTTTTT. This sequence encodes CSTHGNKNTGELFF.

J is TRBJ1-1 and V is TRBV11-2, with D possibly matching TRBD1 (5 bases). Germline V lookup: CDR1 SGHAT, CDR2 FQNNGV. CDR3 length: 12 residues. Trimming pared 3 bases from V and 6 bases from J, leaving 8 bases between. CDR3: CASSLGLAEAFF. CDR3 nucleotides: TGTGCCAGCAGCTTGGGGCTGGCTGAAGCTTTCTTT.

This clonotype was seen more than once but under ten times. V and J are TRBV20-1 and TRBJ1-6, with TRBD1 as a possible D gene (5 bases). Trimming removed 6 bases from V and 12 bases from J, with 18 bases in between. The CDR3 consists of 13 residues. Germline lookup yields CDR1 DFQATT and CDR2 SNEGSKA (reference sequence). Written as DNA, the CDR3 is TGCAGTGCCGCGAGACAGAATACTGGACCCCTCCACTTT. It translates to CSAARQNTGPLHF.

This clonotype came up many times. The CDR3, as DNA: TGCAGTGCCACTAATTTGGGGGAGAACACTGAAGCTTTCTTT. Translation gives CSATNLGENTEAFF. The rearrangement links TRBV20-1 to TRBJ1-1; maybe TRBD1 (5 bases). Between the trimmed V and J ends, which lost 6 bases and 1 base, there was a span of 15 bases. The CDR3 is made up of 14 amino acids. Germline V gene sequence: CDR1 DFQATT, CDR2 SNEGSKA (reference sequence).

This clonotype has at least ten counts. This chain uses TRBV7-9 with TRBJ2-5, with D possibly TRBD1 on 6 matching bases. The ends were cut back, 7 bases at V and 7 bases at J, with 19 bases in the middle. This CDR3 spans 14 amino acids. Looked up from germline, CDR1 is SEHNR and CDR2 is FQNEAQ (reference sequence). The CDR3 region has the DNA TGTGCCAGCACGGGACAAGAGACCGGCGGGACCCAGTACTTC. It yields the protein CASTGQETGGTQYF.

This clonotype was seen only a few times. The chain carries TRBV19 and TRBJ2-5, with D maybe TRBD2 (6 bases). Germline values: CDR1 LNHDA, CDR2 SQIVND (reference sequence). The CDR3 extends over 16 amino acids. V lost 4 bases to trimming and J lost 6 bases, with 21 bases between them. CDR3 nucleotide sequence: TGTGCCAGTAGTAGCCGTGGGGCGGGAACCCATCAGACCCAGTACTTC. Encoded protein: CASSSRGAGTHQTQYF.

This sequence joins TRBV6-2 or TRBV6-3 and TRBJ1-5, with D maybe TRBD1 (5 bases). The CDR3 totals 15 residues. V shed 4 bases and J shed 7 bases, with 17 bases lying between them. The germline gives CDR1 MNHEY, CDR2 SVGEGT. The CDR3 DNA reads TGTGCCAGCAGTTCGGACAACCCCTCTAGCCAGCCCCAGCATTTT. Amino acid sequence: CASSSDNPSSQPQHF.

The table lists this clonotype with many counts. The chain has TRBV19 and TRBJ1-5; D is uncertain. The CDR3 has 16 amino acids. The V end was cut by 7 bases, the J end by 4 bases, with 20 bases between. Looked up from germline, CDR1 is LNHDA and CDR2 is SQIVND (reference sequence). The CDR3 region is CASIRLGSEANQPQHF. CDR3 nucleotides: TGTGCCAGTATTCGCTTGGGGTCGGAGGCAAATCAGCCCCAGCATTTT.

This clonotype came up a few times. The chain has TRBV2 and TRBJ2-7; possible D gene TRBD2, 6 bases. This CDR3 contains 13 residues. The germline CDR1 and CDR2 sequences are SNHLY and FYNNEI. Between the trimmed V and J ends, which lost 6 bases and 5 bases, there was a span of 14 bases. This CDR3 is CASRLLSGDEQYF. The CDR3 bases are TGTGCCAGCAGGCTCCTTTCGGGGGACGAGCAGTACTTC.

The V and J genes are TRBV20-1 and TRBJ1-1, with no clear D. This CDR3 spans 17 amino acids. Trimming left V 0 bases short and J 0 bases short, with 17 bases between. Germline V gene sequence: CDR1 DFQATT, CDR2 SNEGSKA (reference sequence). The CDR3 region has the DNA TGCAGTGCTAGAGATCCATCGGGAGGTTTTGTGAACACTGAAGCTTTCTTT. It yields the protein CSARDPSGGFVNTEAFF.

As regards this clonotype: Compared with germline, one end of the junction differs, possibly owing to a read error. The chain has TRBV10-3 and TRBJ2-6; 11 bases match TRBD1. This CDR3 is 17 amino acids long. The V gene's germline CDR1 is ENHRY and CDR2 SYGVKD. Here the CDR3 DNA reads TGTGCCTTCAGTTCGGGACAGGGGGTGGAGGGGGCCAACGTCCTGACTTTC. Translating gives CAFSSGQGVEGANVLTF.

This chain connects TRBV11-2 to TRBJ1-2, with D possibly matching TRBD1 (6 bases). From germline, CDR1 is SGHAT and CDR2 FQNNGV. CDR3 size: 16 residues. Trimming left V 5 bases short and J 5 bases short, with 21 bases between. The CDR3 DNA is TGTGCCAGCAGCCAAGATGTCTTAGGGGGTTGGTATGGCTACACCTTC. Amino acid sequence: CASSQDVLGGWYGYTF.

Concerning this clonotype: This clone may be a read error of a much larger clone one base away. The chain carries TRBV20-1 and TRBJ1-2; no firm D call. This CDR3 has 13 residues. Germline loops: CDR1 DFQATT, CDR2 SNEGSKA (reference sequence). V lost 0 bases to trimming and J lost 4 bases, with 9 bases between them. CDR3 sequence: CSARELHAYGYTF. In DNA, the CDR3 is TGCAGTGCTAGAGAGTTGCACGCCTATGGCTACACCTTC.

Note on this clonotype: This may come from a read error, since a much larger clone is one base off. The conserved closing phenylalanine or tryptophan is absent in this CDR3, likely reflecting a read error. J is TRBJ2-7 and V is TRBV7-8, with a weak D call TRBD1 (5 bases). The CDR3 has 15 amino acids. The ends were cut back, 5 bases at V and 5 bases at J, with 19 bases in the middle. The germline V gene encodes CDR1 SGHVS and CDR2 FQNEAQ. This CDR3 reads CASSVGATGQDEQYS. CDR3 bases: TGTGCCAGCAGCGTAGGGGCAACAGGCCAAGACGAGCAGTACTCC.